Shown below are 29 T cell receptor beta chains from a single sample sequenced in a study of cytomegalovirus exposure and HLA in healthy donors. Researchers ran the PCR with 60 Vbeta and 13 Jbeta primers. Sequenced by immunoSEQ multiplex PCR; TCRdb stores in-frame clones only, minus some. The sample holds 110,000 to 150,000 clones; about 85% are singletons and the top ten take more than 2%. The sample consisted of PBMCs. These receptors all stem from a boy aged 2 to 10 in good health and CMV-seronegative.

This clone turned up a few times. V gene TRBV30 combines with J gene TRBJ1-1, with D unclear. V gave up 7 bases and J gave up 5 bases, with 17 bases separating them. CDR1 and CDR2 from the germline V gene are GTSNPN and SVGIG (reference sequence). This CDR3 is built from 13 residues. CDR3 sequence (DNA): TGTGCCTCCGATTCGGGATTTGGGACTGAAGCTTTCTTT. Protein sequence: CASDSGFGTEAFF.

The chain links TRBV7-9 to TRBJ2-2, with 16 nucleotides matching TRBD2. Trimming cost V 4 bases and J 4 bases; bases outside gene matches: 3. CDR3 size: 17 residues. Germline CDR1 SEHNR, CDR2 FQNEAQ (reference sequence). CDR3 coding DNA: TGTGCCAGCAGCTCGGGACTAGCGGGAGGGTTCACCGGGGAGCTGTTTTTT. Its translation is CASSSGLAGGFTGELFF. The whole variable domain, filled in from reference TRBV7-9 and TRBJ2-2, reads DTGVSQNPRHKITKRGQNVTFRCDPISEHNRLYWYRQTLGQGPEFLTYFQNEAQLEKSRLLSDRFSAERPKGSFSTLEIQRTEQGDSAMYLCASSSGLAGGFTGELFFGEGSRLTVL.

The chain links TRBV5-1 to TRBJ1-1, with 7 bases identical to TRBD1. Germline values: CDR1 SGHRS, CDR2 YFSETQ. V was clipped by 3 bases and J by 0 bases; unmatched bases: 5. The CDR3 covers 15 residues. CDR3 amino acids: CASSYLTGMNTEAFF. The CDR3 nucleotides are TGCGCCAGCAGCTACCTGACAGGGATGAACACTGAAGCTTTCTTT.

This chain connects TRBV7-9 to TRBJ2-1, with TRBD2 matching over 7 bases. The CDR3 has 16 amino acids. After removal of 3 bases from V and 8 bases from J, the junction contained 13 bases not matched to a gene. The germline gives CDR1 SEHNR, CDR2 FQNEAQ (reference sequence). CDR3 sequence: CASSLGGVAGNYEQFF. CDR3 sequence (DNA): TGTGCCAGCAGCTTGGGGGGGGTAGCCGGCAACTATGAGCAGTTCTTC.

The gene calls are TRBV30 and TRBJ1-6; 8 nucleotides agree with TRBD1. Germline-derived CDR1 and CDR2 are GTSNPN and SVGIG (reference sequence). V dropped 2 bases and J dropped 1; count of bases not matched to a gene: 4. This CDR3 has 16 residues. The CDR3 spells CAWSSGGQSYNSPLHF. The CDR3 DNA is TGTGCCTGGAGTTCAGGGGGCCAGTCCTATAATTCACCCCTCCACTTT.

The chain recombines TRBV19 with TRBJ2-7; TRBD1 aligns across 7 bases. Germline CDR1 LNHDA, CDR2 SQIVND (reference sequence). J lost 0 bases, V lost 5 bases, and 7 bases had no gene match. CDR3 length: 15 amino acids. The CDR3 is CASSWDSRRSYEQYF. CDR3 nucleotides: TGTGCCAGTAGTTGGGACAGTCGCCGCTCCTACGAGCAGTACTTC.

Written as DNA, the CDR3 is TGCGCCAGCAGCCAAGCGGGAGGGCCTGGGCTCTACGAGCAGTACTTC. Its translation is CASSQAGGPGLYEQYF. The chain links TRBV4-3 to TRBJ2-7; TRBD2 matches at 8 bases. Germline CDR1 and CDR2: LGHNA and YSLEER. V dropped 1 base and J dropped 3; count of bases not matched to a gene: 8. This CDR3 has 16 residues.

The chain carries TRBV27 and TRBJ1-2; 9 bases match TRBD1. Trimming cost V 6 bases and J 0 bases; bases outside gene matches: 2. Looked up from germline, CDR1 is MNHEY and CDR2 is SMNVEV (reference sequence). The CDR3 length is 14 residues. The CDR3, as DNA: TGTGCCAGCAGCAGGACAGGGGCTAACTATGGCTACACCTTC. Its protein product is CASSRTGANYGYTF.

This chain connects TRBV4-1 to TRBJ2-5; TRBD1 matches at 7 bases. Judging by the DNA end, TRBJ2-7 fits better; the J call may be wrong. This CDR3 region has 15 residues. The germline V gene encodes CDR1 MGHRA and CDR2 YSYEKL. CDR3 coding DNA: TGCGCCAGCAGCCAAGAGCAGGGGGATACCTACGAGCAGTACTTC. Its translation: CASSQEQGDTYEQYF.

Comments on this clone: Additional DNA sequences in this sample encode the identical CDR3. The chain combines TRBV2 with TRBJ2-5; the D is unclear. CDR3 length: 12 residues. V was clipped by 3 bases and J by 3 bases, with 5 bases between them. Germline V gene lookup returns CDR1 SNHLY and CDR2 FYNNEI. CDR3: CASSEAEETQYF. The CDR3, as DNA: TGTGCCAGCAGTGAGGCAGAAGAGACCCAGTACTTC.

The CDR3 is CASSNFGLNQETQYF. The CDR3 nucleotides read TGTGCCAGCAGCAACTTCGGACTTAACCAAGAGACCCAGTACTTC. V usage is TRBV2 and J usage is TRBJ2-5, with TRBD2 as a possible D gene (5 bases). CDR3 length equals 15 residues. V was clipped by 6 bases and J by 0 bases, with 14 bases between them. Germline V gene lookup returns CDR1 SNHLY and CDR2 FYNNEI.

The J gene is TRBJ2-5, the V gene TRBV28; D is possibly TRBD1 (5 bases). V was cut by 5 bases and J by 1 base, with 11 bases left in between. Looked up from germline, CDR1 is MDHEN and CDR2 is SYDVKM. The CDR3 has 14 amino acids. In DNA, the CDR3 is TGTGCCAGCAGTCTTCCCAGGGCCCAAGAGACCCAGTACTTC. This encodes CASSLPRAQETQYF.

This chain joins TRBV6-5 and TRBJ1-1; no clear D gene. V was trimmed by 6 bases and J by 5 bases, leaving 19 bases between them. This CDR3 contains 15 residues. In germline, CDR1 is MNHEY, CDR2 SVGAGI. CDR3 in amino acids: CASSPNGGRRTEAFF. DNA of the CDR3: TGTGCCAGCAGCCCTAACGGAGGGAGGAGGACTGAAGCTTTCTTT.

CDR3 nucleotides: TGTGCCAGCAGTTTAAGGGGCCGGACTGAAGCTTTCTTT. Its translation is CASSLRGRTEAFF. This sequence joins TRBV27 and TRBJ1-1; a possible D gene is TRBD1 (5 bases). With 2 bases removed from V and 5 bases from J, the gap between germline ends came to 9 bases. This CDR3 is 13 amino acids long. Per germline, CDR1 MNHEY and CDR2 SMNVEV (reference sequence).

The chain employs TRBV5-5 and TRBJ2-1; D not resolved. The CDR3 runs 15 residues. Trimming removed 0 bases from V and 2 bases from J, with 9 bases in between. Germline lookup yields CDR1 SGHKS and CDR2 YYEKEE (reference sequence). The CDR3 bases are TGTGCCAGCAGCTTGGAGTTTAGCCCCTACAATGAGCAGTTCTTC. Translating gives CASSLEFSPYNEQFF.

This clone was found once. V gene TRBV7-9 combines with J gene TRBJ2-7, with 10 bases identical to TRBD2. CDR3 size: 16 residues. The trim removed 4 bases at V and 5 bases at J, leaving 11 bases unmatched. CDR1 SEHNR and CDR2 FQNEAQ come from the germline V gene (reference sequence). The CDR3 sequence is CASSSSGTSALDEQYF. The CDR3, as DNA: TGTGCCAGCAGCTCATCCGGGACTAGCGCATTGGACGAGCAGTACTTC.

The chain recombines TRBV13 with TRBJ2-1, with 11 positions matching TRBD2. There are 15 residues in the CDR3. The junction had 5 bases not matched to a gene; V was cut back by 3 bases and J by 7 bases. Germline CDR1 PRHDT, CDR2 FYEKMQ (reference sequence). CDR3 bases: TGTGCCAGCAGCTTCGGGACTAGCGGACGAAATGAGCAGTTCTTC. Translation gives CASSFGTSGRNEQFF.

The chain has TRBV11-1 and TRBJ2-5; 7 nucleotides align to TRBD1. V was pared by 6 bases and J by 0 bases, with 7 bases of the junction left unmatched. The CDR3 runs 15 residues. Germline CDR1 reads SGHAT; CDR2 reads FQDESV (reference sequence). CDR3 residues: CASSSGQPNQETQYF. CDR3 in DNA: TGTGCCAGCAGTTCGGGACAGCCGAACCAAGAGACCCAGTACTTC.

The CDR3: CASGLETRDQPQHF. DNA for the CDR3: TGTGCTAGTGGTTTGGAGACCCGGGATCAGCCCCAGCATTTT. The gene calls are TRBV12-5 and TRBJ1-5; D gene uncertain. The CDR3 contains 14 residues. CDR1 is LGHNT, CDR2 FRNRAP, per germline. Deletions cut 1 base from V and 5 bases from J, with 9 bases between.

This rearrangement joins TRBV4-1 to TRBJ1-2; a weak D match, TRBD1 (5 bases). Germline values: CDR1 MGHRA, CDR2 YSYEKL. The CDR3 spans 19 residues. The V gene lost 3 bases and the J gene lost 3 bases, with 26 bases spanning the gap. The CDR3 spells CASSHYPSGGQRGDYGYTF. As DNA, the CDR3 is TGCGCCAGCAGCCACTACCCATCGGGGGGTCAAAGAGGGGACTATGGCTACACCTTC.

The rearrangement joins TRBV5-8 to TRBJ2-7; 9 bases align to TRBD1. The germline gives CDR1 SGHTS, CDR2 YDEGEE. Trimming cost V 3 bases and J 4 bases; bases outside gene matches: 8. This CDR3 comprises 15 residues. This CDR3 reads CASSWPGQGNYEQYF. The CDR3 region has the DNA TGTGCCAGCAGCTGGCCGGGACAGGGAAATTACGAGCAGTACTTC. The full variable domain, its missing parts supplied by reference TRBV5-8 and TRBJ2-7, is EAGVTQSPTHLIKTRGQQATLRCSPISGHTSVYWYQQALGLGLQFLLWYDEGEERNRGNFPPRFSGRQFPNYSSELNVNALELEDSALYLCASSWPGQGNYEQYFGPGTRLTVT.

The CDR3 here is CSVDPGGDRHEQYF. As DNA, the CDR3 is TGCAGCGTTGATCCTGGGGGCGATCGTCACGAGCAGTACTTC. The chain is built from TRBV29-1 and TRBJ2-7, with a weak D call TRBD1 (6 bases). The germline V and J ends were trimmed by 3 bases and 5 bases, with 17 bases remaining between them. This CDR3 has 14 amino acids. Germline V gene data show CDR1 as SQVTM and CDR2 as ANQGSEA.

The CDR3 region is CASSDPSTESGNTIYF. The CDR3 region has the DNA TGTGCCAGCAGTGACCCGTCGACTGAGTCTGGAAACACCATATATTTT. V gene TRBV25-1 combines with J gene TRBJ1-3; D not resolved. Per the germline V gene, CDR1 is MGHDK and CDR2 is SYGVNS. With 3 bases removed from V and 1 base from J, the gap between germline ends came to 13 bases. The CDR3 contains 16 residues.

The rearrangement uses TRBV7-3 and TRBJ2-7, with unresolved D. V lost 6 bases and J 0 bases, leaving 12 bases between the germline ends. The germline V gene encodes CDR1 SGHTA and CDR2 FQGTGA. The CDR3 length is 14 residues. CDR3 sequence: CASSKWSLSYEQYF. The CDR3 nucleotides read TGTGCCAGCAGTAAATGGAGCCTCTCCTACGAGCAGTACTTC.

The chain has TRBV19 and TRBJ2-1; D might be TRBD1 (6 bases). CDR1 is LNHDA and CDR2 is SQIVND in the germline V gene (reference sequence). The CDR3 runs 15 residues. Trimming left V 1 base short and J 5 bases short, with 12 bases between. The CDR3 region has the DNA TGTGCCAGTAGTATAGTGGGGACACCTCACAATGAGCAGTTCTTC. Its translation is CASSIVGTPHNEQFF.

The chain is built from TRBV14 and TRBJ2-1; 12 nucleotides agree with TRBD2. The ends lost 4 bases at V and 0 bases at J; junction bases unmatched: 7. The CDR3 totals 18 residues. CDR1 and CDR2 (germline): SGHDN, FVKESK. The CDR3 here is CASSLGLAGPFSYNEQFF. The CDR3 DNA reads as TGTGCCAGCAGCCTTGGACTAGCGGGACCATTCTCCTACAATGAGCAGTTCTTC.

The J gene is TRBJ2-1, the V gene TRBV10-3; 12 bases are shared with TRBD2. V was pared by 8 bases and J by 8 bases, with 10 bases of the junction left unmatched. This CDR3 is 15 amino acids long. Per the germline V gene, CDR1 is ENHRY and CDR2 is SYGVKD. CDR3 coding DNA: TGTGCCATCCGATCCGCGACTAGCGGGAGTCATGAGCAGTTCTTC. Protein sequence: CAIRSATSGSHEQFF.

The V call is TRBV4-2, the J call TRBJ2-7; 10 bases fit TRBD2. The CDR3 length is 15 residues. CDR1 is LGHNA, CDR2 YNFKEQ, per germline. V shed 0 bases, J shed 9 bases, and the junction held 8 bases outside the gene matches. The DNA of the CDR3 is TGTGCCAGCAGCCAAGAAACTAGCGGGATCCAGGTGCAGTACTTC. Protein: CASSQETSGIQVQYF.

V usage is TRBV5-1 and J usage is TRBJ2-3, with D possibly TRBD1 on 6 matching bases. Germline V CDR1 and CDR2: SGHRS, YFSETQ. The CDR3 length is 13 residues. Trimming cost V 6 bases and J 4 bases, with 12 bases left between them. CDR3 protein: CASNEGGADTQYF. The CDR3 coding sequence is TGCGCCAGCAACGAAGGGGGAGCAGATACGCAGTATTTT.